The next 27 T cell receptor beta chains were all read from a single sample in a study of cytomegalovirus exposure and HLA in healthy donors. The study ran its PCR with 60 Vbeta and 13 Jbeta primers. Data came from immunoSEQ multiplex PCR; TCRdb stores just in-frame clones and leaves some out. The sample lists 95,000 to 100,000 clones, about 80% occurring once. Sequenced material: PBMCs. These receptors originate from a man aged 35 to 55 in good health and CMV-seronegative.

The V call is TRBV19, the J call TRBJ1-5, with D uncertain. The germline gives CDR1 LNHDA, CDR2 SQIVND (reference sequence). The CDR3 is made up of 14 amino acids. V was shortened by 3 bases and J by 0 bases, with 6 bases between the two germline ends. CDR3 residues: CASSISYSNQPQHF. CDR3 nucleotides: TGTGCCAGTAGTATCTCCTATAGCAATCAGCCCCAGCATTTT.

The chain combines TRBV5-1 with TRBJ2-3; no definite D call. Trimming took off 2 bases at V and 3 bases at J, with 13 bases between the two ends. Germline-derived CDR1 and CDR2 are SGHRS and YFSETQ. CDR3 size: 15 residues. DNA for the CDR3: TGCGCCAGCAGCTTAGCTTCGCTCCGGACAGATACGCAGTATTTT. It yields the protein CASSLASLRTDTQYF.

The chain couples TRBV5-4 to TRBJ2-4; 14 bases map to TRBD2. CDR1 is SGHNT and CDR2 is YYREEE in the germline V gene (reference sequence). V was pared by 6 bases and J by 6 bases, with 11 bases of the junction left unmatched. The CDR3 length is 17 residues. This CDR3 reads CASTRSGTSGGGNIQYF. The DNA for the CDR3 is TGTGCCAGCACCCGAAGCGGGACTAGCGGGGGAGGAAACATTCAGTACTTC.

The J gene is TRBJ2-7, the V gene TRBV6-6; 9 positions match TRBD1. CDR1 and CDR2 from the germline V gene are MNHNY and SVGAGI (reference sequence). J lost 0 bases, V lost 5 bases, and 8 bases had no gene match. The CDR3 has 16 residues. The CDR3: CASSNTGGLSSYEQYF. The CDR3 nucleotides are TGTGCCAGCAGTAATACAGGGGGCCTTTCCTCCTACGAGCAGTACTTC.

The rearrangement joins TRBV27 to TRBJ2-7, with 7 bases fitting TRBD1. The CDR3 sequence is 14 residues long. Germline CDR1 reads MNHEY; CDR2 reads SMNVEV (reference sequence). V gave up 3 bases and J gave up 4 bases; unmatched junction bases: 6. The CDR3 here is CASSFRTGGYEQYF. CDR3 sequence (DNA): TGTGCCAGCAGTTTCCGGACAGGCGGTTACGAGCAGTACTTC.

The chain links TRBV5-4 to TRBJ1-2, with 7 bases that match TRBD1. The CDR3 consists of 15 residues. J lost 4 bases, V lost 2 bases, and 8 bases had no gene match. In germline, CDR1 is SGHNT, CDR2 YYREEE (reference sequence). The CDR3 protein is CASSFNPSGGYGYTF. In DNA form, the CDR3 reads TGTGCCAGCAGCTTTAACCCGTCAGGGGGCTATGGCTACACCTTC.

The V gene is TRBV7-2, the J gene TRBJ2-7, with TRBD1 as a possible D gene (6 bases). The CDR3 runs to 16 residues. Looked up from germline, CDR1 is SGHTA and CDR2 is FQGNSA. V dropped 5 bases and J dropped 5 bases, with 22 bases sitting between them. CDR3 in amino acids: CASSGGLIQGVNEQYF. The CDR3, as DNA: TGTGCCAGCAGCGGGGGCCTAATACAGGGAGTCAACGAGCAGTACTTC.

Concerning this clone: In the same sample, other DNA sequences code for this CDR3. The J gene is TRBJ2-3, the V gene TRBV19; no firm D call. The V end was cut by 3 bases, the J end by 1 base, with 5 bases between. Germline V CDR1 and CDR2: LNHDA, SQIVND (reference sequence). This CDR3 contains 13 residues. This CDR3 is CASSIPGTDTQYF. CDR3 nucleotides: TGTGCCAGTAGTATTCCCGGCACAGATACGCAGTATTTT.

Here the CDR3 reads CASRATSGDPTDTQYF. Here the CDR3 DNA reads TGTGCCAGCAGGGCGACTAGCGGGGATCCCACAGATACGCAGTATTTT. The chain links TRBV2 to TRBJ2-3; 11 positions agree with TRBD2. The V segment lost 6 bases and the J segment 2 bases; nucleotides outside the gene matches: 7. CDR3 length equals 16 residues. The germline V gene encodes CDR1 SNHLY and CDR2 FYNNEI. Full variable domain (rest looked up from reference TRBV2 and TRBJ2-3): EPEVTQTPSHQVTQMGQEVILRCVPISNHLYFYWYRQILGQKVEFLVSFYNNEISEKSEIFDDQFSVERPDGSNFTLKIRSTKLEDSAMYFCASRATSGDPTDTQYFGPGTRLTVL.

The V gene is TRBV6-1, the J gene TRBJ1-4, with D maybe TRBD1 (5 bases). The CDR3 runs 13 residues. CDR1 and CDR2 from the germline V gene are MNHNS and SASEGT. V was clipped by 6 bases and J by 5 bases, with 10 bases between them. The CDR3 DNA reads TGTGCCAGCAGGGGCAGGGTCAATGAAAAACTGTTTTTT. It yields the protein CASRGRVNEKLFF.

The J gene is TRBJ1-5, the V gene TRBV9, with D unresolved. Trimming took 0 bases from V and 5 from J, leaving 12 bases between them. Germline V gene lookup returns CDR1 SGDLS and CDR2 YYNGEE. The CDR3 extends over 15 amino acids. The CDR3 sequence is CASSVGPDSDQPQHF. In DNA form, the CDR3 reads TGTGCCAGCAGCGTAGGTCCGGACTCCGATCAGCCCCAGCATTTT. Supplemented by reference TRBV9 and TRBJ1-5, the full variable domain reads DSGVTQTPKHLITATGQRVTLRCSPRSGDLSVYWYQQSLDQGLQFLIQYYNGEERAKGNILERFSAQQFPDLHSELNLSSLELGDSALYFCASSVGPDSDQPQHFGDGTRLSIL.

The chain couples TRBV9 to TRBJ1-1; 10 bases are shared with TRBD1. V shed 0 bases and J 4 bases; nucleotides not matched to a gene: 3. Germline CDR1 is SGDLS and CDR2 is YYNGEE. The CDR3 length is 15 residues. CDR3 nucleotides: TGTGCCAGCAGCGTAGGGACAGGGGGTCGCACTGAAGCTTTCTTT. Its translation is CASSVGTGGRTEAFF.

The chain combines TRBV28 with TRBJ2-5; 9 bases are shared with TRBD2. V lost 5 bases to trimming and J lost 7 bases; unmatched junction nucleotides: 14. The V gene's germline CDR1 is MDHEN and CDR2 SYDVKM. CDR3 length equals 16 residues. This CDR3 is CASSPLAGYLVGTQYF. Written as DNA, the CDR3 is TGTGCCAGCAGTCCCCTAGCGGGGTACCTGGTGGGGACCCAGTACTTC.

V is TRBV9 and J is TRBJ1-4; D unresolved. V was trimmed by 0 bases and J by 4 bases, leaving 10 bases between them. The CDR3 contains 15 residues. The germline V gene has CDR1 SGDLS and CDR2 YYNGEE. CDR3 coding DNA: TGTGCCAGCAGCGTAGCTGTCAGTGGTAATGAAAAACTGTTTTTT. Protein product: CASSVAVSGNEKLFF.

The genes are TRBV7-9 and TRBJ2-1, with 9 bases that match TRBD1. This CDR3 spans 16 amino acids. After removal of 5 bases from V and 4 bases from J, the junction contained 9 bases not matched to a gene. From germline, CDR1 is SEHNR and CDR2 FQNEAQ (reference sequence). CDR3 loop: CASSPRQGETYNEQFF. CDR3 DNA: TGTGCCAGCAGCCCACGACAGGGGGAAACATACAATGAGCAGTTCTTC.

This chain uses TRBV7-2 with TRBJ2-5; D possibly corresponds to TRBD2 (6 bases). Trimming pared 5 bases from V and 6 bases from J, leaving 25 bases between. The CDR3 consists of 17 residues. Germline CDR1 and CDR2: SGHTA and FQGNSA. The CDR3 DNA reads as TGTGCCAGCAGCAAAGAGTCCGCCCAGACCGGGGGTAAGACCCAGTACTTC. Translation gives CASSKESAQTGGKTQYF. Variable domain in full (rest from reference TRBV7-2 and TRBJ2-5): GAGVSQSPSNKVTEKGKDVELRCDPISGHTALYWYRQSLGQGLEFLIYFQGNSAPDKSGLPSDRFSAERTGGSVSTLTIQRTQQEDSAVYLCASSKESAQTGGKTQYFGPGTRLLVL.

The chain recombines TRBV5-4 with TRBJ2-7; the match to TRBD1 covers 12 bases. The CDR3 spans 14 residues. Germline-derived CDR1 and CDR2 are SGHNT and YYREEE (reference sequence). With V trimmed by 4 bases and J by 6 bases, 5 bases remained unmatched. For the CDR3, the DNA is TGTGCCAGCAGCATCCGGGACAGGGGGCCCGAGCAGTACTTC. It translates to CASSIRDRGPEQYF. The full variable domain, in which reference TRBV5-4 and TRBJ2-7 provide the parts outside the CDR3, is ETGVTQSPTHLIKTRGQQVTLRCSSQSGHNTVSWYQQALGQGPQFIFQYYREEENGRGNFPPRFSGLQFPNYSSELNVNALELDDSALYLCASSIRDRGPEQYFGPGTRLTVT.

This clone was recorded only once. The rearrangement links TRBV18 to TRBJ2-5; D is unresolved. CDR1 is KGHSH, CDR2 LQKENI, per germline. V was trimmed by 1 base and J by 1 base, leaving 4 bases between them. The CDR3 length is 13 residues. CDR3 residues: CASSPLIQETQYF. The CDR3 DNA sequence: TGTGCCAGCTCACCACTTATCCAAGAGACCCAGTACTTC.

As to this clone: The CDR3 ends on some other residue instead of the conserved phenylalanine or tryptophan, so this is likely a read error. Because the CDR3's place on the DNA is in doubt, the DNA is left out and the CDR3 is given as listed by TCRdb. This sequence joins TRBV11-3 and TRBJ1-1; the D call TRBD1 from the table was never checked on the DNA. Germline-derived CDR1 and CDR2 are SGHNT and YENEEA. The CDR3 numbers 13 amino acids, ends counted. This chain's CDR3 is CASSLGPRPGGSN.

J is TRBJ2-1 and V is TRBV7-8; 9 nucleotides line up with TRBD2. The V gene end was trimmed by 11 bases and the J gene end by 1 base; junction bases not matched to a gene: 15. The CDR3 totals 17 residues. Germline V lookup: CDR1 SGHVS, CDR2 FQNEAQ. CDR3 amino acids: CAVVGLAGRQSYNEQFF. CDR3 nucleotide sequence: TGTGCCGTTGTAGGGCTAGCGGGAAGACAGTCCTACAATGAGCAGTTCTTC.

V is TRBV9 and J is TRBJ2-5; 8 positions match TRBD2. Germline V gene data show CDR1 as SGDLS and CDR2 as YYNGEE. Unmatched junction bases numbered 12, after V lost 4 bases and J lost 4 bases. The CDR3 has 16 residues. CDR3 nucleotide sequence: TGTGCCAGCAGCCCAAACAGCGGGAGTCTTGGAGAGACCCAGTACTTC. Translation gives CASSPNSGSLGETQYF.

This chain links TRBV6-5 with TRBJ1-2; 9 nucleotides agree with TRBD1. CDR3 size: 15 residues. CDR1 MNHEY and CDR2 SVGAGI come from the germline V gene. J lost 4 bases, V lost 6 bases, and 9 bases had no gene match. CDR3 residues: CASRKRTGEGYGYTF. CDR3 sequence (DNA): TGTGCCAGCAGAAAAAGGACAGGGGAGGGCTATGGCTACACCTTC.

The gene calls are TRBV6-5 and TRBJ2-3; D is unclear. This CDR3 has 12 amino acids. Trimming left V 1 base short and J 6 bases short, with 5 bases between. Per the germline V gene, CDR1 is MNHEY and CDR2 is SVGAGI. CDR3 DNA sequence: TGTGCCAGCAGTTACTTATCGGATACGCAGTATTTT. Translating it yields CASSYLSDTQYF.

The V call is TRBV9, the J call TRBJ2-6; 11 positions agree with TRBD2. Germline V gives CDR1 SGDLS, CDR2 YYNGEE. The CDR3 is made up of 18 amino acids. The V gene end was trimmed by 3 bases and the J gene end by 0 bases; junction bases not matched to a gene: 5. The CDR3 here is CASSATSGSNSGANVLTF. CDR3 nucleotide sequence: TGTGCCAGCAGCGCTACTAGCGGGAGTAACTCTGGGGCCAACGTCCTGACTTTC. Supplemented by reference TRBV9 and TRBJ2-6, the full variable domain reads DSGVTQTPKHLITATGQRVTLRCSPRSGDLSVYWYQQSLDQGLQFLIQYYNGEERAKGNILERFSAQQFPDLHSELNLSSLELGDSALYFCASSATSGSNSGANVLTFGAGSRLTVL.

The genes are TRBV10-2 and TRBJ2-1, with 8 nucleotides matching TRBD1. Germline loops: CDR1 WSHSY, CDR2 SAAADI. This CDR3 contains 15 residues. V shed 3 bases and J 8 bases; nucleotides not matched to a gene: 9. The CDR3 bases are TGCGCCAGCAGTGACGAGACAGGGGAGTTCGATGAGCAGTTCTTC. Encoded protein: CASSDETGEFDEQFF.

The chain is built from TRBV27 and TRBJ2-7; tentatively, D is TRBD1 (6 bases). CDR1 is MNHEY and CDR2 is SMNVEV in the germline V gene (reference sequence). Trimming took off 6 bases at V and 4 bases at J, with 19 bases between the two ends. There are 15 residues in the CDR3. In DNA, the CDR3 is TGTGCCAGCAGCCCCTGGGCAGGGACATTATACGAGCAGTACTTC. Its translation: CASSPWAGTLYEQYF.

This chain connects TRBV5-1 to TRBJ1-1; D call uncertain. This CDR3 has 18 amino acids. The germline CDR1 and CDR2 sequences are SGHRS and YFSETQ. Trimming took off 4 bases at V and 2 bases at J, with 24 bases between the two ends. The CDR3 DNA is TGCGCCAGCAGCCCCTTTGAACGGAGGGTCGGCACCAACACTGAAGCTTTCTTT. Its protein is CASSPFERRVGTNTEAFF.